The T cell receptor beta chain described here comes from a study of regulatory dendritic cells for organ transplantation. As for the study in general: Regulatory dendritic cells came from monocytes given vitamin D3 and IL-10. Study findings and constraints: Memory T cells were less diverse than naive, with memory CD8+ most oligoclonal.

This clone was seen only once. Its antigen is not identified. The CDR3 contains 14 residues. J gave up 7 bases and V 4 bases, and 6 bases lay outside the gene matches. The germline CDR1 and CDR2 sequences are MNHEY and SMNVEV (reference sequence). Sequenced by immunoSEQ multiplex PCR; TCRdb stores in-frame clones only, minus some. The data show around 19,000 clones, with around 85% seen just once and 0.68% held by the top ten. CFSE-labeled sorted T cells met regulatory or mature dendritic cells for around 5 days. The sample consisted of naive CD4+ T cells from blood cultured with regulatory dendritic cells. The subset denotes: CD45RA+ naive T cells. The chain joins TRBV27 to TRBJ2-3; 9 nucleotides line up with TRBD2. The origin of this receptor is a human donor in good health. CDR3 sequence reads: CASSWLAGRNTQYF. The CDR3 DNA follows: TGTGCCAGCAGTTGGCTAGCGGGGCGGAATACGCAGTATTTT.